This paragraph reports one T cell receptor (beta chain). This entry is derived from a study of shared clonotypes between healthy human individuals. The V and J ends lost 4 bases and 3 bases respectively, with 10 bases between them. CDR1 and CDR2 from the germline V gene are ENHRY and SYGVKD. The CDR3 extends over 14 amino acids. Repertoires were generated with immunoSEQ multiplex PCR, while TCRdb's copy carries only in-frame clones and drops some. The profile shows over 2 million clones, 85% to 95% of them singletons. V and J are TRBV10-3 and TRBJ1-5, with D unresolved. The receptor's source is a man aged 18 to 29 in good health. Sequenced input: naive CD4+ T cells sorted from blood. Subset: CD45RA+ positively selected. CDR3 sequence: CAISGVHVNQPQHF. In nucleotides, the CDR3 is TGTGCCATCAGTGGGGTCCACGTCAATCAGCCCCAGCATTTT.